The 8 T cell receptor beta chains below all came from one sample that was sequenced in a study of cytomegalovirus exposure and HLA in healthy donors. Sequenced by immunoSEQ multiplex PCR; TCRdb stores in-frame clones only, minus some. This sample has about 240,000 clones, with 86% found just once. The specimen sequenced was PBMCs. These receptors were collected from a woman under 40 in good health and CMV-seropositive.

The CDR3 region has the DNA TGTGCCAGCAGCCCGGGACACCTTAGCAATCAGCCCCAGCATTTT. Encoded protein: CASSPGHLSNQPQHF. V and J are TRBV28 and TRBJ1-5, with a possible D match to TRBD1 (6 bases). Germline-derived CDR1 and CDR2 are MDHEN and SYDVKM. The V end lost 6 bases, the J end lost 0 bases, and 12 bases lay between the germline ends. The CDR3 is made up of 15 amino acids.

As concerns this clone: The identical CDR3 is also encoded by other nucleotide sequences in the sample. The CDR3 nucleotides are TGCGCCAGCAGCTTCGGGGGCTCCTACGAGCAGTACTTC. Translating gives CASSFGGSYEQYF. The rearrangement uses TRBV5-1 and TRBJ2-7; D might be TRBD2 (6 bases). The CDR3 spans 13 residues. The V end was cut by 2 bases, the J end by 0 bases, with 6 bases between. CDR1 SGHRS and CDR2 YFSETQ come from the germline V gene.

V usage is TRBV19 and J usage is TRBJ2-7; D gene ambiguous. The V gene's germline CDR1 is LNHDA and CDR2 SQIVND (reference sequence). V lost 5 bases, J lost 3 bases, and 11 bases lay in between. This CDR3 spans 13 amino acids. CDR3 region: CASSAGSYYEQYF. In nucleotides, the CDR3 is TGTGCCAGTAGTGCTGGCAGTTACTACGAGCAGTACTTC.

The chain joins TRBV6-6 to TRBJ1-1; D call uncertain. The CDR3 runs 13 residues. Trimming took off 2 bases at V and 5 bases at J, with 9 bases between the two ends. Germline CDR1 MNHNY, CDR2 SVGAGI (reference sequence). CDR3: CASSYVPGTEAFF. The CDR3, as DNA: TGTGCCAGCAGTTACGTCCCGGGGACTGAAGCTTTCTTT.

This sequence joins TRBV2 and TRBJ1-1; 9 positions agree with TRBD1. Germline lookup yields CDR1 SNHLY and CDR2 FYNNEI. This CDR3 spans 13 amino acids. V lost 5 bases and J lost 7; bases outside the gene matches: 5. The CDR3 DNA reads TGTGCCAGCAGTCGGGACAGGGCCATTGAAGCTTTCTTT. As protein: CASSRDRAIEAFF.

The chain links TRBV9 to TRBJ2-3; D ambiguous. Germline lookup yields CDR1 SGDLS and CDR2 YYNGEE. The CDR3 totals 11 residues. Trimming shortened V by 5 bases and J by 4 bases, and 5 bases separated the two germline ends. The CDR3 loop reads CASSSSDTQYF. CDR3 in DNA: TGTGCCAGCAGTTCGTCAGATACGCAGTATTTT.

The V and J genes are TRBV5-1 and TRBJ2-7; tentatively, D is TRBD2 (6 bases). With 0 bases removed from V and 4 bases from J, the gap between germline ends came to 14 bases. Germline V gene lookup returns CDR1 SGHRS and CDR2 YFSETQ. CDR3 size: 15 residues. This CDR3 is CASSLGDAGRYEQYF. The CDR3 DNA sequence: TGCGCCAGCAGCTTGGGAGATGCAGGGAGGTACGAGCAGTACTTC.

The chain uses TRBV4-1 and TRBJ2-7; TRBD2 might be the D (6 bases). V was clipped by 1 base and J by 1 base, with 17 bases between them. In germline, CDR1 is MGHRA, CDR2 YSYEKL. This CDR3 region has 17 residues. CDR3 nucleotide sequence: TGCGCCAGCAGCCAAGTTAGCGGAATAGACAAGTCCTACGAGCAGTACTTC. This encodes CASSQVSGIDKSYEQYF.